This note documents a single T cell receptor (beta chain) sequence. This record belongs to a study of regulatory T cells in long-lasting Graves disease. Time point in this sample: persistent/refractory GD, antithyroid drugs over 5 years with positive TRAb. The TCR library was prepared using RNA isolated from PBMCs. Arm-PCR of CDR3 regions with iRepertoire HTBI primers generated TCR beta libraries. TCRdb passed the multiplex PCR reads through MiXCR, listing each CDR3 protein once. This repertoire shows about 290,000 distinct CDR3 sequences, 22% found once; its top ten account for around 50%. The specimen comprised peripheral blood mononuclear cells (PBMCs), sampled when the disease was refractory, from a patient treated with antithyroid drugs. This sequence was found in a female donor with Graves disease.

This CDR3 reads CASSYDRPNTEAFF. The DNA of the CDR3 is TGTGCCAGCAGTTACGACAGGCCGAACACTGAAGCTTTCTTT. The V gene is TRBV6-5, the J gene TRBJ1-1; D might be TRBD1 (6 bases). Looked up from germline, CDR1 is MNHEY and CDR2 is SVGAGI. Trimming pared 2 bases from V and 1 base from J, leaving 8 bases between. The CDR3 extends over 14 amino acids.